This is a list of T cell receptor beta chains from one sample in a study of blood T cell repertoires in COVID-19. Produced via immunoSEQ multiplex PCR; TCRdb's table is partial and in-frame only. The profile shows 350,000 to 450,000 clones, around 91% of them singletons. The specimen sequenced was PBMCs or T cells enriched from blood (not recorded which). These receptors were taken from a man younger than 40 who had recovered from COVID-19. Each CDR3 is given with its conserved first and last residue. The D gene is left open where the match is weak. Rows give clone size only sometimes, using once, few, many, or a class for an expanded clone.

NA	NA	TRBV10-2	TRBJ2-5	CASSEQAQETQYF	TGCGCCAGCAGTGAACAGGCGCAAGAGACCCAGTACTTC
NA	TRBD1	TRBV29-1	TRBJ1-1	CSVDRVNTEAFF	TGCAGCGTGGACAGGGTGAACACTGAAGCTTTCTTT
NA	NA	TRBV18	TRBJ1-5	CASSPPGGRPQHF	TGTGCCAGCTCACCACCGGGGGGAAGGCCCCAGCATTTT
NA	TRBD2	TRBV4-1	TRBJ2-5	CASSLVTSGGGETQYF	TGCGCCAGCAGCCTGGTGACTAGCGGGGGCGGGGAGACCCAGTACTTC
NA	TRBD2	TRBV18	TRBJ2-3	CASSPGTSFADTQYF	TGTGCCAGCTCACCCGGGACTAGCTTCGCAGATACGCAGTATTTT
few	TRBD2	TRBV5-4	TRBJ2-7	CASSLEAGGSHEQYF	TGTGCCAGCAGCTTGGAAGCGGGAGGATCTCACGAGCAGTACTTC
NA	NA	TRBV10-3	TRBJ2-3	CAISQGTDTQYF	TGTGCCATCAGCCAGGGTACAGATACGCAGTATTTT
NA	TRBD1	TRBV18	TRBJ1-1	CASSPLDRGGGTEAFF	TGTGCCAGCTCACCACTCGACAGGGGAGGGGGCACTGAAGCTTTCTTT
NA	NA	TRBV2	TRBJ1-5	CASLGGAFQPQHF	TGTGCCAGCCTGGGGGGGGCGTTTCAGCCCCAGCATTTT
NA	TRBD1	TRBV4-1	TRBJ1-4	CASSQPQTGGKEKLFF	TGCGCCAGCAGCCAACCGCAGACAGGGGGTAAGGAAAAACTGTTTTTT
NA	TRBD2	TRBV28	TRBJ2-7	CASSLLAGEQYF	TGTGCCAGCAGTTTGTTAGCGGGAGAGCAGTACTTC
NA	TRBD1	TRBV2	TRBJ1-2	CASRGQGFGYTF	TGTGCCAGCAGGGGACAGGGGTTCGGCTACACCTTC
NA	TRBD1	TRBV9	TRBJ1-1	CASSVATGAGTEAFF	TGTGCCAGCAGCGTCGCTACAGGGGCGGGCACTGAAGCTTTCTTT
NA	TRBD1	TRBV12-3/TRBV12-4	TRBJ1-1	CASRGGQVKAFF	TGTGCCAGCAGGGGGGGACAGGTCAAAGCTTTCTTT
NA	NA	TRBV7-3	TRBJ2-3	CASSLTGDTDTQYF	TGTGCCAGCAGCTTAACGGGAGACACAGATACGCAGTATTTT
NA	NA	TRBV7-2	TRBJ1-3	CASSLGWGGGRNTIYF	TGTGCCAGCAGCTTAGGTTGGGGGGGAGGGAGAAACACCATATATTTT
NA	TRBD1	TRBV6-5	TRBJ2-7	CASSYPGQGLHEQYF	TGTGCCAGCAGTTACCCGGGACAGGGCCTTCACGAGCAGTACTTC
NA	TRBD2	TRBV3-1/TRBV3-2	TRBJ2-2	CASSLAGATTGELFF	TGTGCCAGCAGCCTAGCGGGGGCCACAACCGGGGAGCTGTTTTTT
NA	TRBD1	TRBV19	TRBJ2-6	CASSMVFLGQASGANVLTF	TGTGCCAGTAGTATGGTCTTTTTGGGACAGGCCTCTGGGGCCAACGTCCTGACTTTC
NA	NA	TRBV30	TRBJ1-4	CASRAATNEKLFF	TGTGCCTCCAGGGCTGCAACTAATGAAAAACTGTTTTTT
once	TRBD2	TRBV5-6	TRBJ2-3	CASSWGGSDTQYF	TGTGCCAGCAGCTGGGGGGGTTCCGATACGCAGTATTTT
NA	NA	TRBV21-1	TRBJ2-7	CASSAGTDRKFYEQYF	TGTGCCAGCAGCGCCGGGACGGACAGAAAATTCTACGAGCAGTACTTC
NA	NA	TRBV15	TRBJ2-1	CATSRDPGVQFF	TGTGCCACCAGCAGAGATCCGGGAGTGCAGTTCTTC
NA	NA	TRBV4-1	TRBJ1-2	CASSLRGGAGYGYTF	TGCGCCAGCAGCCTCCGAGGGGGGGCAGGCTATGGCTACACCTTC
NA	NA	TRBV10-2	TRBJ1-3	CASKVMQAVDTIYF	TGCGCCAGCAAAGTGATGCAGGCCGTCGACACCATATATTTT
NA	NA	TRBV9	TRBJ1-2	CASSPQGTPLGYTF	TGTGCCAGCAGCCCGCAGGGGACCCCCCTTGGCTACACCTTC
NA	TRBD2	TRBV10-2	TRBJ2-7	CASSEGWSGDRSNRKVYEQYF	TGCGCCAGCAGTGAGGGATGGAGCGGGGACCGCTCTAACAGAAAAGTCTACGAGCAGTACTTC
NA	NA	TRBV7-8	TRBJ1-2	CASSLAGNQGGYTF	TGTGCCAGCAGCTTAGCTGGGAACCAGGGGGGCTACACCTTC
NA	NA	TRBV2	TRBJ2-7	CASSVRQSSRHEQYF	TGTGCCAGCAGTGTAAGACAATCCAGCCGCCACGAGCAGTACTTC
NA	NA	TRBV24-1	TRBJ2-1	CATSSGYNEQFF	TGTGCCACCAGTAGCGGCTACAATGAGCAGTTCTTC
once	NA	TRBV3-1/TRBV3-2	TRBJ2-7	CARLEVYEQYF	TGTGCCAGACTCGAGGTCTACGAGCAGTACTTC
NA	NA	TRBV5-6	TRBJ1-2	CASSLTSGVSGYTF	TGTGCCAGCAGCTTGACTTCAGGGGTTAGCGGCTACACCTTC
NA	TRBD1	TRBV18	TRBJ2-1	CASSEATGKGLGHNEQFF	TGTGCCAGCTCAGAGGCGACAGGGAAGGGTCTGGGGCACAATGAGCAGTTCTTC